Each of the 24 T cell receptor beta chains below was sequenced from the same sample in a study of blood T cell repertoires in COVID-19. Assay used: immunoSEQ multiplex PCR; TCRdb lists only in-frame clones, some missing. In the table there are roughly 240,000 clones, approximately 90% of which are singletons. Material for sequencing was PBMCs or T cells enriched from blood (not recorded which). The receptor source for this set is a woman aged 25 to 45 with acute COVID-19.

The rearrangement uses TRBV6-5 and TRBJ2-5; 10 nucleotides match TRBD2. V gave up 7 bases and J gave up 1 base; unmatched junction bases: 6. The CDR3 length is 15 residues. From germline, CDR1 is MNHEY and CDR2 SVGAGI. The chain's CDR3 is CASTSGGAGQETQYF. The CDR3 region has the DNA TGTGCCAGCACCAGCGGGGGGGCAGGCCAAGAGACCCAGTACTTC.

The sample holds a few counts of this clone. This rearrangement joins TRBV14 to TRBJ2-2; D may be TRBD2 (6 bases). The CDR3 contains 13 residues. CDR1 SGHDN and CDR2 FVKESK come from the germline V gene. The V gene lost 3 bases and the J gene lost 8 bases, with 10 bases spanning the gap. The CDR3 here is CASSQTRTGELFF. DNA for the CDR3: TGTGCCAGCAGCCAGACTAGGACGGGGGAGCTGTTTTTT. Looking up the rest from reference TRBV14 and TRBJ2-2 gives the full variable domain: EAGVTQFPSHSVIEKGQTVTLRCDPISGHDNLYWYRRVMGKEIKFLLHFVKESKQDESGMPNNRFLAERTGGTYSTLKVQPAELEDSGVYFCASSQTRTGELFFGEGSRLTVL.

This chain joins TRBV4-1 and TRBJ1-2; TRBD1 agrees at 9 bases. V lost 1 base, J lost 7 bases, and 10 bases stayed unmatched. The CDR3 is 16 residues long. Per germline, CDR1 MGHRA and CDR2 YSYEKL. CDR3 nucleotide sequence: TGCGCCAGCAGCCAAGGTGGAACAGGGGGCTTCGGTGGCTACACCTTC. It is translated as CASSQGGTGGFGGYTF.

This clone has only a few counts. The V call is TRBV5-4, the J call TRBJ1-1; 9 positions match TRBD1. Trimming removed 3 bases from V and 4 bases from J; junction bases left unmatched: 7. CDR1 is SGHNT and CDR2 is YYREEE in the germline V gene (reference sequence). The CDR3 spans 15 residues. The CDR3 DNA reads as TGTGCCAGCAGCTATTTACAGGGGGCACTCACTGAAGCTTTCTTT. Translation gives CASSYLQGALTEAFF.

The chain has TRBV5-1 and TRBJ2-2, with a tentative D call TRBD1 (5 bases). With 4 bases removed from V and 4 bases from J, the gap between germline ends came to 11 bases. The CDR3 is 14 residues long. Looked up from germline, CDR1 is SGHRS and CDR2 is YFSETQ. This CDR3 is CASSLRGTTGELFF. Written as DNA, the CDR3 is TGCGCCAGCAGCCTAAGGGGAACCACCGGGGAGCTGTTTTTT.

In this sample, this clone turned up a few times. Other DNA sequences in this sample translate to the same CDR3. J is TRBJ1-2 and V is TRBV11-2; 11 positions agree with TRBD1. Germline-derived CDR1 and CDR2 are SGHAT and FQNNGV. The junction had 5 bases not matched to a gene; V was cut back by 3 bases and J by 8 bases. The CDR3 runs 14 residues. The DNA of the CDR3 is TGTGCCAGCAGCTTGGGACAGGGGGGAGACGGCTACACCTTC. Translating gives CASSLGQGGDGYTF. Full variable domain (outside the CDR3, taken from reference TRBV11-2 and TRBJ1-2): EAGVAQSPRYKIIEKRQSVAFWCNPISGHATLYWYQQILGQGPKLLIQFQNNGVVDDSQLPKDRFSAERLKGVDSTLKIQPAKLEDSAVYLCASSLGQGGDGYTFGSGTRLTVV.

This clone was found once. The genes are TRBV7-9 and TRBJ1-2, with TRBD1 as a possible D gene (5 bases). This CDR3 is 14 amino acids long. Trimming shortened V by 2 bases and J by 3 bases, and 10 bases separated the two germline ends. The germline V gene has CDR1 SEHNR and CDR2 FQNEAQ (reference sequence). CDR3 amino acids: CASSLSGDDYGYTF. CDR3 sequence (DNA): TGTGCCAGCAGCTTATCGGGGGACGACTATGGCTACACCTTC.

The chain carries TRBV6-5 and TRBJ1-2, with TRBD1 as a possible D gene (6 bases). Germline CDR1 and CDR2: MNHEY and SVGAGI. The CDR3 runs 15 residues. Trimming left V 6 bases short and J 5 bases short, with 19 bases between. The CDR3 reads CASSSTTDRKYGYTF. CDR3 nucleotides: TGTGCCAGCAGCTCCACGACCGACAGGAAATATGGCTACACCTTC.

This chain connects TRBV11-2 to TRBJ1-2; D remains unclear. Germline values: CDR1 SGHAT, CDR2 FQNNGV. The germline V and J ends were trimmed by 5 bases and 5 bases, with 12 bases remaining between them. CDR3 size: 13 residues. CDR3 amino acids: CASSLTQDYGYTF. Written as DNA, the CDR3 is TGTGCCAGCAGCCTAACCCAAGATTATGGCTACACCTTC. Based on the CDR3 plus reference TRBV11-2 and TRBJ1-2, the full variable domain is EAGVAQSPRYKIIEKRQSVAFWCNPISGHATLYWYQQILGQGPKLLIQFQNNGVVDDSQLPKDRFSAERLKGVDSTLKIQPAKLEDSAVYLCASSLTQDYGYTFGSGTRLTVV.

The CDR3 loop is CASSVGGEVGTQYF. The CDR3 bases are TGTGCCAGCAGCGTAGGAGGGGAGGTAGGGACCCAGTACTTC. The chain links TRBV9 to TRBJ2-5, with TRBD2 as a possible D gene (6 bases). CDR3 length: 14 residues. V was trimmed by 0 bases and J by 7 bases, leaving 13 bases between them. Per germline, CDR1 SGDLS and CDR2 YYNGEE.

This chain uses TRBV11-1 with TRBJ1-1; 7 nucleotides line up with TRBD1. The CDR3 spans 15 residues. Germline values: CDR1 SGHAT, CDR2 FQDESV (reference sequence). V lost 0 bases, J lost 1 base, and 2 bases stayed unmatched. CDR3: CASSLARTGNTEAFF. CDR3 bases: TGTGCCAGCAGCTTAGCCCGGACAGGGAACACTGAAGCTTTCTTT. Together with reference TRBV11-1 and TRBJ1-1, the CDR3 gives the full variable domain: EAEVAQSPRYKITEKSQAVAFWCDPISGHATLYWYRQILGQGPELLVQFQDESVVDDSQLPKDRFSAERLKGVDSTLKIQPAELGDSAMYLCASSLARTGNTEAFFGQGTRLTVV.

This chain connects TRBV4-1 to TRBJ2-7; 9 positions match TRBD1. The CDR3 covers 13 residues. With 0 bases clipped from V and 10 bases from J, the junction kept 4 bases outside the gene matches. CDR1 is MGHRA, CDR2 YSYEKL, per germline. CDR3 sequence reads: CASSQERDREQYF. The CDR3 nucleotides read TGCGCCAGCAGCCAAGAAAGGGACAGGGAACAGTACTTC.

CDR3 sequence reads: CASSFSGGENGYTF. As DNA, the CDR3 is TGTGCCAGCAGCTTTTCGGGGGGTGAGAATGGCTACACCTTC. The chain is built from TRBV7-9 and TRBJ1-2, with D possibly matching TRBD1 (5 bases). Germline V gives CDR1 SEHNR, CDR2 FQNEAQ (reference sequence). The CDR3 covers 14 residues. Trimming left V 3 bases short and J 6 bases short, with 14 bases between.

The chain's CDR3 is CASSDTGQGYYNEQFF. For the CDR3, the DNA is TGTGCCAGCAGCGATACGGGACAGGGGTACTACAATGAGCAGTTCTTC. The chain joins TRBV3-1 (or the pseudogene TRBV3-2) to TRBJ2-1; 10 nucleotides agree with TRBD1. The germline CDR1 and CDR2 sequences are LGHDT and YNNKEL (reference sequence). The CDR3 loop spans 16 amino acids. The V and J ends lost 5 bases and 3 bases, in that order; junction bases with no gene match: 7.

DNA of the CDR3: TGTGCCAGCAGCCAAGGCCCCGGGGGGGCGGACGAGCAGTACTTC. This translates into CASSQGPGGADEQYF. This sequence joins TRBV3-1 (or the pseudogene TRBV3-2) and TRBJ2-7, with 8 bases that match TRBD2. J was trimmed by 5 bases and V by 1 base; bases with no gene match: 7. This CDR3 spans 15 amino acids. CDR1 is LGHDT and CDR2 is YNNKEL in the germline V gene (reference sequence).

The rearrangement uses TRBV10-3 and TRBJ1-3; D uncertain. The CDR3 runs to 15 residues. Trimming took off 0 bases at V and 4 bases at J, with 10 bases between the two ends. Germline assignment: CDR1 ENHRY and CDR2 SYGVKD. The DNA of the CDR3 is TGTGCCATCAGTGAGTCCGGCAGGATCGGAAACACCATATATTTT. As protein: CAISESGRIGNTIYF.

The genes are TRBV6-1 and TRBJ2-1; 7 nucleotides agree with TRBD1. The CDR3 runs 15 residues. The germline V gene has CDR1 MNHNS and CDR2 SASEGT. J gave up 4 bases and V 2 bases, and 5 bases lay outside the gene matches. CDR3 nucleotide sequence: TGTGCCAGCAGTGAAAGGACAGGATATTACAATGAGCAGTTCTTC. The encoded protein is CASSERTGYYNEQFF.

CDR3 loop: CASSLGAGGLEKLFF. The CDR3 DNA is TGTGCCAGCAGCTTGGGGGCAGGGGGCTTAGAAAAACTGTTTTTT. This chain uses TRBV5-4 with TRBJ1-4; the match to TRBD1 covers 8 bases. The CDR3 runs to 15 residues. After removal of 0 bases from V and 8 bases from J, the junction contained 6 bases not matched to a gene. Germline V gives CDR1 SGHNT, CDR2 YYREEE (reference sequence).

The gene calls are TRBV29-1 and TRBJ2-5, with TRBD1 as a possible D gene (6 bases). The V gene's germline CDR1 is SQVTM and CDR2 ANQGSEA. V lost 7 bases and J 3 bases, leaving 12 bases between the germline ends. This CDR3 has 12 amino acids. The CDR3 nucleotides read TGCAGCGCATCGCGACAGGAAGAGACCCAGTACTTC. Encoded protein: CSASRQEETQYF.

The chain links TRBV5-1 to TRBJ1-1; D is uncertain. This CDR3 has 13 residues. Germline assignment: CDR1 SGHRS and CDR2 YFSETQ. Trimming shortened V by 0 bases and J by 5 bases, and 8 bases separated the two germline ends. CDR3: CASSLGPGTEAFF. Written as DNA, the CDR3 is TGCGCCAGCAGCTTGGGACCGGGAACTGAAGCTTTCTTT. Drawing the rest from reference TRBV5-1 and TRBJ1-1, the complete variable domain is KAGVTQTPRYLIKTRGQQVTLSCSPISGHRSVSWYQQTPGQGLQFLFEYFSETQRNKGNFPGRFSGRQFSNSRSEMNVSTLELGDSALYLCASSLGPGTEAFFGQGTRLTVV.

This clone has just a few counts. The chain recombines TRBV27 with TRBJ2-1; D might be TRBD2 (6 bases). The germline V gene has CDR1 MNHEY and CDR2 SMNVEV (reference sequence). Trimming removed 2 bases at V and 6 bases at J, with 23 bases between. The CDR3 extends over 18 amino acids. The CDR3 protein is CASSLLSGSGDPRNEQFF. CDR3 DNA sequence: TGTGCCAGCAGTTTACTGTCGGGTAGCGGAGACCCACGCAATGAGCAGTTCTTC.

The chain is built from TRBV19 and TRBJ2-1, with 7 bases identical to TRBD1. This CDR3 spans 12 amino acids. Germline V lookup: CDR1 LNHDA, CDR2 SQIVND (reference sequence). V lost 6 bases, J lost 7 bases, and 3 bases stayed unmatched. The CDR3 protein is CASSPQGNEQFF. DNA for the CDR3: TGTGCCAGTAGCCCACAGGGGAATGAGCAGTTCTTC. Using reference TRBV19 and TRBJ2-1 for the parts outside the CDR3, the full variable domain is DGGITQSPKYLFRKEGQNVTLSCEQNLNHDAMYWYRQDPGQGLRLIYYSQIVNDFQKGDIAEGYSVSREKKESFPLTVTSAQKNPTAFYLCASSPQGNEQFFGPGTRLTVL.

This chain links TRBV4-2 with TRBJ2-2; D is possibly TRBD2 (6 bases). Germline CDR1 and CDR2: LGHNA and YNFKEQ. The CDR3 length is 15 residues. Trimming removed 1 base at V and 2 bases at J, with 8 bases between. The CDR3 bases are TGTGCCAGCAGCCAAGGCGGGGTTAACACCGGGGAGCTGTTTTTT. It encodes CASSQGGVNTGELFF.

V and J are TRBV7-9 and TRBJ1-6; 7 positions agree with TRBD1. Germline CDR1 SEHNR, CDR2 FQNEAQ (reference sequence). The ends lost 5 bases at V and 5 bases at J; junction bases unmatched: 3. The CDR3 spans 14 residues. This chain's CDR3 is CASSRDRDNSPLHF. The CDR3 nucleotides are TGTGCCAGCAGCCGGGACAGAGATAATTCACCCCTCCACTTT.